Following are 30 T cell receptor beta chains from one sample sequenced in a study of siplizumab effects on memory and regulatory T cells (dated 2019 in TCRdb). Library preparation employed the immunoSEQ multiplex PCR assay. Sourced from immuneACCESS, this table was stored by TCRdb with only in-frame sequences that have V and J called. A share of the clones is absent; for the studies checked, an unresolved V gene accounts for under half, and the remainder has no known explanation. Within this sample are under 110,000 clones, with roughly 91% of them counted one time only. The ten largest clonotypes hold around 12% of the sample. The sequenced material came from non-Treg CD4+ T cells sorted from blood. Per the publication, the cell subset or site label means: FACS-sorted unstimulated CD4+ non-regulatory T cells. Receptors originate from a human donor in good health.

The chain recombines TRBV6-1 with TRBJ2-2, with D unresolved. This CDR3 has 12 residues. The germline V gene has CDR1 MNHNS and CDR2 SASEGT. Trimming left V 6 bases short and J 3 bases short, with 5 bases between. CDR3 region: CASRRHTGELFF. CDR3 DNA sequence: TGTGCCAGCAGGCGCCACACCGGGGAGCTGTTTTTT.

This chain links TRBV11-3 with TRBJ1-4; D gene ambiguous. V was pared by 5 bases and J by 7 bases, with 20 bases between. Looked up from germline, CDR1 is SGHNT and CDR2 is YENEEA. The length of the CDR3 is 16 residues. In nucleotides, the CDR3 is TGTGCCAGCAGCCCCCGATCCGGGTCGCGAGGTGAAAAACTGTTTTTT. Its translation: CASSPRSGSRGEKLFF.

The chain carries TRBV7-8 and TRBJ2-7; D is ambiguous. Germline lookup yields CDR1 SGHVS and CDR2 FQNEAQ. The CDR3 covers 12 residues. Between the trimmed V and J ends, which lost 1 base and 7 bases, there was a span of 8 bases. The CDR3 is CASSLGGREQYF. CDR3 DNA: TGTGCCAGCAGCTTAGGGGGAAGGGAGCAGTACTTC. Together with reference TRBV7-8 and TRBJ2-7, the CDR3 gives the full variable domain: GAGVSQSPRYKVAKRGQDVALRCDPISGHVSLFWYQQALGQGPEFLTYFQNEAQLDKSGLPSDRFFAERPEGSVSTLKIQRTQQEDSAVYLCASSLGGREQYFGPGTRLTVT.

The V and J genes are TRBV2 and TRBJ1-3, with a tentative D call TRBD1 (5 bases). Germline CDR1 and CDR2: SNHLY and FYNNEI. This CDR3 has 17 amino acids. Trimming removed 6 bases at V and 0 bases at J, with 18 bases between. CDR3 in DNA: TGTGCCAGCAGCCACCCTATACAGGTTTTCTCTGGAAACACCATATATTTT. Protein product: CASSHPIQVFSGNTIYF.

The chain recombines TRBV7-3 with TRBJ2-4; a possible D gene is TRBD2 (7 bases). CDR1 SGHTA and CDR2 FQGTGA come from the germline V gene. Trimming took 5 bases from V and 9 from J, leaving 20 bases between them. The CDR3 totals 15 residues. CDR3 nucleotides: TGTGCCAGCAGCCCGGAGGGGGGGTTGGGAGGCATTCAGTACTTC. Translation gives CASSPEGGLGGIQYF.

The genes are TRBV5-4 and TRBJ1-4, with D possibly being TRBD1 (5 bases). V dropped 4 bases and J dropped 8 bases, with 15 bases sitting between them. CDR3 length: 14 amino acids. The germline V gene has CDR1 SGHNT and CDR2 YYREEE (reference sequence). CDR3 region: CASSPIQGGEKLFF. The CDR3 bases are TGTGCCAGCAGCCCAATCCAGGGAGGAGAAAAACTGTTTTTT.

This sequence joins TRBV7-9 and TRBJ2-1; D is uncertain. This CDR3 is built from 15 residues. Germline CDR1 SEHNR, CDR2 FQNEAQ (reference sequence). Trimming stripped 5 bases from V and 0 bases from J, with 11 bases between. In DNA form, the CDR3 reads TGTGCCAGCAGCCCCCACATAGGCTCCTACAATGAGCAGTTCTTC. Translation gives CASSPHIGSYNEQFF.

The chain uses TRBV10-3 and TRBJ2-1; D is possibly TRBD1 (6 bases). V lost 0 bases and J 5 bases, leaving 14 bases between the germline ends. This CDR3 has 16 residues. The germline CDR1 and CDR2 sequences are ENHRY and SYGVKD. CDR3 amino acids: CAISESTHGTNNEQFF. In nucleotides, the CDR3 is TGTGCCATCAGTGAGTCGACCCACGGGACAAACAATGAGCAGTTCTTC.

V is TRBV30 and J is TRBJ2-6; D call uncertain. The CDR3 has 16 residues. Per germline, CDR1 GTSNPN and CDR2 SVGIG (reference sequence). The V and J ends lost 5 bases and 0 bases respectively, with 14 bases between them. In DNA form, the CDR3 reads TGTGCCTGGGCAGAGATTAGAAGCTCTGGGGCCAACGTCCTGACTTTC. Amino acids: CAWAEIRSSGANVLTF. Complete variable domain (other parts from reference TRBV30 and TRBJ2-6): SQTIHQWPATLVQPVGSPLSLECTVEGTSNPNLYWYRQAAGRGLQLLFYSVGIGQISSEVPQNLSASRPQDRQFILSSKKLLLSDSGFYLCAWAEIRSSGANVLTFGAGSRLTVL.

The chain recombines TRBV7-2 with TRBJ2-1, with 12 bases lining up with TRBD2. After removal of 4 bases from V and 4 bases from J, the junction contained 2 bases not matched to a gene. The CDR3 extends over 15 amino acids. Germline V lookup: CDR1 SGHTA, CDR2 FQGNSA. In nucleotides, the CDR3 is TGTGCCAGCAGCTCGACTAGCGGGAGTTACAATGAGCAGTTCTTC. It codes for CASSSTSGSYNEQFF.

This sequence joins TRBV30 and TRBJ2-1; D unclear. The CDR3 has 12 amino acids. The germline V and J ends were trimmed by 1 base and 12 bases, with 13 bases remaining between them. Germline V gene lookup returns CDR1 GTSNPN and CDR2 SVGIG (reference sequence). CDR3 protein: CAWSDKGLAQFF. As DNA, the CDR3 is TGTGCCTGGAGTGACAAGGGCCTTGCGCAGTTCTTC.

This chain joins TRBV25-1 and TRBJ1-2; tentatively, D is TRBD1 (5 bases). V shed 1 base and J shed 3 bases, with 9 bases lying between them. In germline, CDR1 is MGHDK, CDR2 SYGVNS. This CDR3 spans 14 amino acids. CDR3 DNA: TGTGCCAGCAGTGAATTGGGGCAGGACTATGGCTACACCTTC. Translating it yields CASSELGQDYGYTF.

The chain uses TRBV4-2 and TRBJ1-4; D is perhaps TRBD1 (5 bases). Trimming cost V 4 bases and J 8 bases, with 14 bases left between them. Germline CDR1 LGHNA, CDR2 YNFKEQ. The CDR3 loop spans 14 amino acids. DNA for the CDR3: TGTGCCAGCAGCCCTCCCCAGGGTTTCGAAAAACTGTTTTTT. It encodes CASSPPQGFEKLFF.

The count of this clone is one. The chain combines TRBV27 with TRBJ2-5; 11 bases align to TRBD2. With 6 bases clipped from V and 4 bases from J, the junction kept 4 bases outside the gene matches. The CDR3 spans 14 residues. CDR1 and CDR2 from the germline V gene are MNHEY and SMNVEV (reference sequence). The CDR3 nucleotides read TGTGCCAGCAGACTAGCGGGAGCAGGAGAGACCCAGTACTTC. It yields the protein CASRLAGAGETQYF.

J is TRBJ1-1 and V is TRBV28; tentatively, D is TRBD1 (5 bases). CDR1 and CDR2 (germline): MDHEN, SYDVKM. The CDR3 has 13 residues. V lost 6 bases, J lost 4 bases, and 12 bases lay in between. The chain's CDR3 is CASSRKGFTEAFF. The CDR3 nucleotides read TGTGCCAGCAGCCGGAAGGGGTTCACTGAAGCTTTCTTT.

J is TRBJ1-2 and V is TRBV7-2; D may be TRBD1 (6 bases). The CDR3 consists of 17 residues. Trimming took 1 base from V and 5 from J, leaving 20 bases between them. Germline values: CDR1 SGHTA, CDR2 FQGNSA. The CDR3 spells CASSLVSGPGAEYGYTF. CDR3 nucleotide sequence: TGTGCCAGCAGCTTAGTCTCCGGGCCGGGGGCCGAATATGGCTACACCTTC. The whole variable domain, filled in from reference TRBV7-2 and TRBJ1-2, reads GAGVSQSPSNKVTEKGKDVELRCDPISGHTALYWYRQSLGQGLEFLIYFQGNSAPDKSGLPSDRFSAERTGGSVSTLTIQRTQQEDSAVYLCASSLVSGPGAEYGYTFGSGTRLTVV.

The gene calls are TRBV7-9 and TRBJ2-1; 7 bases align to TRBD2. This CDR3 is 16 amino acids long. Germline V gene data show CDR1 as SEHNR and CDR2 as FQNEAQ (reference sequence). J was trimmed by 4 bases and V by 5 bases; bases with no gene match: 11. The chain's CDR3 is CASSPDEAGVYNEQFF. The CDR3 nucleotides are TGTGCCAGCAGCCCAGACGAGGCGGGGGTATACAATGAGCAGTTCTTC.

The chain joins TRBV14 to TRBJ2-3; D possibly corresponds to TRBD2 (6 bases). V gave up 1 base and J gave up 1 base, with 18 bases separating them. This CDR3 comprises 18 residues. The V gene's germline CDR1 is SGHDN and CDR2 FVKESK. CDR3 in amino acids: CASSQGPRLGQRTDTQYF. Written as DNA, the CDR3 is TGTGCCAGCAGCCAAGGACCCCGACTAGGCCAACGCACAGATACGCAGTATTTT. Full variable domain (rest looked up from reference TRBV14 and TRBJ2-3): EAGVTQFPSHSVIEKGQTVTLRCDPISGHDNLYWYRRVMGKEIKFLLHFVKESKQDESGMPNNRFLAERTGGTYSTLKVQPAELEDSGVYFCASSQGPRLGQRTDTQYFGPGTRLTVL.

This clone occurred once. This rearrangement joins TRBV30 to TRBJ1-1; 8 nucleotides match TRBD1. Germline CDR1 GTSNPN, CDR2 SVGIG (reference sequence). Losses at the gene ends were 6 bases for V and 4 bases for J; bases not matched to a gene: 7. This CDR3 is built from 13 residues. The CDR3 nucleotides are TGTGCCTGCTCTCGGGACAGGCCCACTGAAGCTTTCTTT. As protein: CACSRDRPTEAFF. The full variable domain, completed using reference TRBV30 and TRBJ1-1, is SQTIHQWPATLVQPVGSPLSLECTVEGTSNPNLYWYRQAAGRGLQLLFYSVGIGQISSEVPQNLSASRPQDRQFILSSKKLLLSDSGFYLCACSRDRPTEAFFGQGTRLTVV.

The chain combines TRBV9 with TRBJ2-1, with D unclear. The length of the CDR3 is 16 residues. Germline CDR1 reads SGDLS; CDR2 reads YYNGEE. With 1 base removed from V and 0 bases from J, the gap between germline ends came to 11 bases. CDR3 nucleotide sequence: TGTGCCAGCAGCGTACTGGGTTCAAGCTCCTACAATGAGCAGTTCTTC. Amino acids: CASSVLGSSSYNEQFF.

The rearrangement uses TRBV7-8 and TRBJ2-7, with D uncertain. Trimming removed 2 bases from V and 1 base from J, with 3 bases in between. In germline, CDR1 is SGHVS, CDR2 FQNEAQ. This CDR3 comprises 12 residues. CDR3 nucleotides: TGTGCCAGCAGCTTAACTTCCTACGAGCAGTACTTC. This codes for CASSLTSYEQYF. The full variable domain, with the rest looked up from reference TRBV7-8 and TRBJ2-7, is GAGVSQSPRYKVAKRGQDVALRCDPISGHVSLFWYQQALGQGPEFLTYFQNEAQLDKSGLPSDRFFAERPEGSVSTLKIQRTQQEDSAVYLCASSLTSYEQYFGPGTRLTVT.

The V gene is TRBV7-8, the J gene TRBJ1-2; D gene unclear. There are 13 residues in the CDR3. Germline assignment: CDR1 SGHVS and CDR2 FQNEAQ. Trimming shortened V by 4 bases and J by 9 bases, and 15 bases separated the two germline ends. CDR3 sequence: CASSSGRVWSYTF. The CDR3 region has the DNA TGTGCCAGCAGCTCTGGACGAGTGTGGAGCTACACCTTC.

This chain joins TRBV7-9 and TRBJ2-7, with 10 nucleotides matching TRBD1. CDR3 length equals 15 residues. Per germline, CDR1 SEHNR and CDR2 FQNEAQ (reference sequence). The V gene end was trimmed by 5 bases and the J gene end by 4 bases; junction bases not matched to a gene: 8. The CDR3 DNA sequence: TGTGCCAGCAGCGCCCGGGACAGGGGAGATTACGAGCAGTACTTC. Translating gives CASSARDRGDYEQYF.

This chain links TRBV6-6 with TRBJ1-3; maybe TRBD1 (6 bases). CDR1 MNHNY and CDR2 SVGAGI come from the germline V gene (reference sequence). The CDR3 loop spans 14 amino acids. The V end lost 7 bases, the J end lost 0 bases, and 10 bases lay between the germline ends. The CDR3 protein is CASNTGSSGNTIYF. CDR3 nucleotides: TGTGCCAGCAATACAGGGAGCTCTGGAAACACCATATATTTT.

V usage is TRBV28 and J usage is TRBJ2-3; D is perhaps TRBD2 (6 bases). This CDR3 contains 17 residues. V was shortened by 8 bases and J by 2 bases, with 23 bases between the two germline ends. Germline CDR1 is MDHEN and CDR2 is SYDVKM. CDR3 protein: CASGTYWTNQITDTQYF. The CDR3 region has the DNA TGTGCCAGCGGAACCTACTGGACTAACCAGATCACAGATACGCAGTATTTT.

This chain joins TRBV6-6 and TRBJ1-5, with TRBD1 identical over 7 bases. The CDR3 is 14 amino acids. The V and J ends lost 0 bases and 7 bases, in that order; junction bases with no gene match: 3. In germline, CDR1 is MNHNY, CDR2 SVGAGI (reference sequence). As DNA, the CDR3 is TGTGCCAGCAGTTACTCAGACAGGGCACAGCCCCAGCATTTT. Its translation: CASSYSDRAQPQHF.

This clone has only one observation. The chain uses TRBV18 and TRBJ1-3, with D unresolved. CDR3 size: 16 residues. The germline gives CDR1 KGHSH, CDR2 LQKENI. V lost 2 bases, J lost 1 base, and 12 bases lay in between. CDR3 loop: CASSPKRPRSGNTIYF. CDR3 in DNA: TGTGCCAGCTCACCAAAGCGCCCCCGGTCTGGAAACACCATATATTTT.

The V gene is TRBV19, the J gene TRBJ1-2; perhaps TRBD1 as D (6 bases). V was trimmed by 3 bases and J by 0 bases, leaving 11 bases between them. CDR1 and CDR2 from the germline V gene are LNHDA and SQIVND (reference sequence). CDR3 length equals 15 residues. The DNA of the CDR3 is TGTGCCAGTAGTATGAAACAGGGAACTAACTATGGCTACACCTTC. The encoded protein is CASSMKQGTNYGYTF.

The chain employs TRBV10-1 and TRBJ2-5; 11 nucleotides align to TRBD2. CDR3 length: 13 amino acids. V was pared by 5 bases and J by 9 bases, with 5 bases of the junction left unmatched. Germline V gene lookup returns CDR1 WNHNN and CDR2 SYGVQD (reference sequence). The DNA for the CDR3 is TGCGCCAGCAGTTCGACTAGCGGGACGGCCCAGTACTTC. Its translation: CASSSTSGTAQYF.

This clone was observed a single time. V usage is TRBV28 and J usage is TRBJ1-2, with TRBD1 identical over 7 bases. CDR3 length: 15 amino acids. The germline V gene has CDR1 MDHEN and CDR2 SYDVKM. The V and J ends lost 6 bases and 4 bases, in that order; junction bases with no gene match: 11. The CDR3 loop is CASSQPQGYLYGYTF. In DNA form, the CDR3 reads TGTGCCAGCAGCCAACCACAGGGGTACCTCTATGGCTACACCTTC.